This is a list of T cell receptor beta chains from one sample in a study of cytomegalovirus exposure and HLA in healthy donors. Produced via immunoSEQ multiplex PCR; TCRdb's table is partial and in-frame only. The sample contains 150,000 or so clones, over 65% of which appear only once. Sequencing was performed on PBMCs. These receptors were taken from a man in his forties in good health and CMV-seropositive. Both conserved end residues are part of each CDR3. A D gene is named only where the DNA matches it firmly. Clone size is stated in some rows and not others, as once, few, many or a class when expanded.

TRBV10-3	TRBJ1-1	TRBD1	NA	TGTGCCATCAGTGAATCTCAGGGGGGTGCCACTGAAGCTTTCTTT	CAISESQGGATEAFF
TRBV20-1	TRBJ2-7	TRBD1	many	TGCAGTGCCGACAGGGATTACGAGCAGTACTTC	CSADRDYEQYF
TRBV6-1	TRBJ2-7	TRBD1	NA	TGTGCCAGCAGTGGAGGGGACAGGGGCTACGAGCAGTACTTC	CASSGGDRGYEQYF
TRBV20-1	TRBJ1-1	NA	NA	TGCAGTGCCGGGGGGGCGCCGGCTTTCTTT	CSAGGAPAFF
TRBV9	TRBJ2-5	NA	NA	TGTGCCAGCAGCCCCAGACAGTTTTCATATGGGGGGCAAGAGACCCAGTACTTC	CASSPRQFSYGGQETQYF
TRBV15	TRBJ1-2	NA	NA	TGTGCCACCAGCAGAGACCGTGGTCAGGGCTATGGCTACACCTTC	CATSRDRGQGYGYTF
TRBV18	TRBJ1-2	TRBD1	NA	TGTGCCAGCTCACCCACTTCGGACAGGGATAATGGCTACACCTTC	CASSPTSDRDNGYTF
TRBV10-1	TRBJ2-7	NA	NA	TGCGCCAGCAGTGAGTCCAGGGACACCTACGAGCAGTACTTC	CASSESRDTYEQYF
TRBV11-2	TRBJ2-3	TRBD1	NA	TGTGCCAGCAGCACCCGGACAGGGGGCGGCACAGATACGCAGTATTTT	CASSTRTGGGTDTQYF
TRBV20-1	TRBJ2-1	NA	NA	TGCAGTGCCCGCGACAATGAGCAGTTCTTC	CSARDNEQFF
TRBV18	TRBJ2-2	NA	NA	TGTGCCAGCTCCTCCCGAGGAGGGAACACCGGTGGGGAGCTGTTTTTT	CASSSRGGNTGGELFF
TRBV15	TRBJ2-1	TRBD1	few	TGTGCCACCAGCAGCCGGGACAGTAGCCGTCCGGAATACAATGAGCAGTTCTTC	CATSSRDSSRPEYNEQFF